The 11 T cell receptor beta chains in this list originate from one sample, sequenced in a study of cytomegalovirus exposure and HLA in healthy donors. PCR amplification relied on 60 Vbeta primers (plus 13 Jbeta primers). Sequencing was performed with immunoSEQ multiplex PCR; in TCRdb, only in-frame clones are kept and a portion is missing. Counted here are about 140,000 clones, 82% occurring once; the ten biggest clones make up 3% to 3.5%. Sample: PBMCs. The receptor source for this set is a male donor in good health and CMV-seronegative.

V is TRBV5-8 and J is TRBJ1-2; D call uncertain. With 3 bases removed from V and 4 bases from J, the gap between germline ends came to 22 bases. Per the germline V gene, CDR1 is SGHTS and CDR2 is YDEGEE. The CDR3 covers 17 residues. CDR3 loop: CASSSSGIRAPSYGYTF. The CDR3 nucleotides are TGTGCCAGCAGCTCCTCAGGAATCCGAGCACCTTCCTATGGCTACACCTTC.

The V call is TRBV27, the J call TRBJ1-1; 8 bases line up with TRBD1. V trimming: 4 bases; J trimming: 0 bases; junction bases outside the gene matches: 4. The germline CDR1 and CDR2 sequences are MNHEY and SMNVEV (reference sequence). The CDR3 extends over 15 amino acids. The CDR3 sequence is CASSSGGNVNTEAFF. The DNA of the CDR3 is TGTGCCAGCAGTTCAGGGGGCAACGTGAACACTGAAGCTTTCTTT.

V and J are TRBV7-9 and TRBJ2-7; TRBD1 is a possible D gene (5 bases). The length of the CDR3 is 13 residues. In germline, CDR1 is SEHNR, CDR2 FQNEAQ (reference sequence). Trimming left V 1 base short and J 4 bases short, with 8 bases between. The CDR3 is CASSLVAGYEQYF. The DNA of the CDR3 is TGTGCCAGCAGCTTAGTTGCAGGGTACGAGCAGTACTTC.

This chain uses TRBV7-2 with TRBJ2-1; perhaps TRBD2 as D (6 bases). The CDR3 totals 15 residues. The germline V gene has CDR1 SGHTA and CDR2 FQGNSA. V was cut by 4 bases and J by 2 bases, with 12 bases left in between. The CDR3 DNA reads TGTGCCAGCAGCTCGGAGGGTGGTGCCTACAATGAGCAGTTCTTC. Protein product: CASSSEGGAYNEQFF.

The chain carries TRBV28 and TRBJ2-1; D is possibly TRBD2 (5 bases). The ends were cut back, 6 bases at V and 4 bases at J, with 19 bases in the middle. CDR3 size: 16 residues. The germline gives CDR1 MDHEN, CDR2 SYDVKM. The CDR3 DNA is TGTGCCAGCAGGCGGACGGGATCCCCGACTTACAATGAGCAGTTCTTC. Its protein product is CASRRTGSPTYNEQFF.

J is TRBJ1-2 and V is TRBV7-9; D is unclear. CDR3 length equals 15 residues. Trimming removed 5 bases from V and 4 bases from J, with 17 bases in between. CDR1 is SEHNR and CDR2 is FQNEAQ in the germline V gene (reference sequence). The CDR3 here is CASSQIGERAYGYTF. CDR3 DNA: TGTGCCAGCAGCCAAATTGGGGAGAGGGCCTATGGCTACACCTTC.

The count of this clone is one. The chain couples TRBV11-3 to TRBJ2-3; the match to TRBD2 covers 8 bases. CDR3 size: 14 residues. J gave up 7 bases and V 5 bases, and 8 bases lay outside the gene matches. The germline CDR1 and CDR2 sequences are SGHNT and YENEEA. The CDR3 here is CASSPGTSEHTQYF. The CDR3, as DNA: TGTGCCAGCAGCCCCGGGACTAGTGAACATACGCAGTATTTT.

This clone was seen a few times. This sequence joins TRBV19 and TRBJ1-1; D is uncertain. Trimming removed 7 bases at V and 4 bases at J, with 16 bases between. The germline gives CDR1 LNHDA, CDR2 SQIVND (reference sequence). The CDR3 runs 14 residues. This chain's CDR3 is CASTEREESTEAFF. The CDR3 DNA reads TGTGCCAGTACCGAGAGGGAGGAATCCACTGAAGCTTTCTTT.

The chain couples TRBV5-4 to TRBJ2-3; 14 bases agree with TRBD2. This CDR3 spans 17 amino acids. Per the germline V gene, CDR1 is SGHNT and CDR2 is YYREEE (reference sequence). After removal of 4 bases from V and 4 bases from J, the junction contained 8 bases not matched to a gene. The CDR3 loop reads CASSLPGLAGVPDTQYF. Written as DNA, the CDR3 is TGTGCCAGCAGCCTACCGGGACTAGCGGGAGTCCCAGATACGCAGTATTTT.

CDR3 loop: CAIGGTSGGMGLSYEQYF. For the CDR3, the DNA is TGTGCCATAGGGGGGACTAGCGGGGGAATGGGCCTCTCCTACGAGCAGTACTTC. The chain uses TRBV10-3 and TRBJ2-7; 14 positions match TRBD2. Per germline, CDR1 ENHRY and CDR2 SYGVKD. Unmatched junction bases numbered 13, after V lost 9 bases and J lost 0 bases. The CDR3 is made up of 18 amino acids.

This chain links TRBV28 with TRBJ1-1; D unclear. V was clipped by 3 bases and J by 5 bases, with 13 bases between them. The CDR3 has 14 residues. Germline V gives CDR1 MDHEN, CDR2 SYDVKM. CDR3 in amino acids: CASSFPIVRTEAFF. CDR3 sequence (DNA): TGTGCCAGCAGTTTTCCAATCGTCAGGACTGAAGCTTTCTTT. The variable domain in full, completed from reference TRBV28 and TRBJ1-1, reads DVKVTQSSRYLVKRTGEKVFLECVQDMDHENMFWYRQDPGLGLRLIYFSYDVKMKEKGDIPEGYSVSREKKERFSLILESASTNQTSMYLCASSFPIVRTEAFFGQGTRLTVV.